These 23 T cell receptor beta chains came from one sample sequenced in a study of somatic mutations in cytotoxic T cells in rheumatoid arthritis (dated by TCRdb to between 2016 and 2019). Library preparation employed the immunoSEQ multiplex PCR assay. TCRdb carries this immuneACCESS record with in-frame sequences only. Its versions omit some clonotypes, under half of them owing to an unresolved V gene in the studies checked, with the rest unexplained. This sample comprises about 19,000 clones, 65% to 70% of them detected only once. In total, the top ten clones hold 18% of the sample. The sample was CD8+ T cells sorted from blood. The source is an adult with rheumatoid arthritis.

The count of this clone is one. The J gene is TRBJ1-1, the V gene TRBV28; no clear D gene. In germline, CDR1 is MDHEN, CDR2 SYDVKM. Trimming shortened V by 3 bases and J by 3 bases, and 14 bases separated the two germline ends. CDR3 length: 15 residues. CDR3 DNA: TGTGCCAGCAGTTTTGGTAGGAAGGGATACACTGAAGCTTTCTTT. This codes for CASSFGRKGYTEAFF.

A few counts support this clone. The rearrangement links TRBV11-1 to TRBJ2-1, with D maybe TRBD1 (6 bases). Germline V gene data show CDR1 as SGHAT and CDR2 as FQDESV (reference sequence). The CDR3 is 14 amino acids. V was cut by 4 bases and J by 7 bases, with 14 bases left in between. The chain's CDR3 is CASSSTGNRNEQFF. The CDR3, as DNA: TGTGCCAGCAGCTCTACAGGGAATCGGAATGAGCAGTTCTTC.

The chain couples TRBV10-1 to TRBJ1-4; TRBD1 might be the D (5 bases). Germline V gene sequence: CDR1 WNHNN, CDR2 SYGVQD (reference sequence). V was shortened by 4 bases and J by 0 bases, with 9 bases between the two germline ends. This CDR3 is 15 amino acids long. The CDR3 sequence is CASSGGDTTNEKLFF. The CDR3, as DNA: TGCGCCAGCAGTGGAGGGGATACAACTAATGAAAAACTGTTTTTT.

The V and J genes are TRBV6-5 and TRBJ1-5; 7 bases map to TRBD1. The CDR3 extends over 14 amino acids. Trimming removed 4 bases from V and 9 bases from J; junction bases left unmatched: 9. Germline CDR1 reads MNHEY; CDR2 reads SVGAGI. Written as DNA, the CDR3 is TGTGCCAGCAGTTTAACAGGGGCCGCTGGGCCCCAGCATTTT. This gives the protein CASSLTGAAGPQHF.

This chain connects TRBV7-7 to TRBJ2-5; possible D gene TRBD1, 8 bases. Germline V CDR1 and CDR2: SSHAT, FNYEAQ (reference sequence). V was trimmed by 5 bases and J by 5 bases, leaving 15 bases between them. The CDR3 is 14 residues long. The CDR3 is CASSIKQGGETQYF. CDR3 DNA sequence: TGTGCCAGCAGCATTAAACAGGGGGGGGAGACCCAGTACTTC.

The chain carries TRBV9 and TRBJ1-1; unclear D gene. The CDR3 has 14 amino acids. Deletions cut 0 bases from V and 3 bases from J, with 9 bases between. Germline CDR1 is SGDLS and CDR2 is YYNGEE. The CDR3 DNA is TGTGCCAGCAGCGTAGCGGGAGAGGACACTGAAGCTTTCTTT. Translating gives CASSVAGEDTEAFF.

The rearrangement joins TRBV7-2 to TRBJ1-4; no definite D call. V was pared by 4 bases and J by 0 bases, with 9 bases between. The CDR3 consists of 15 residues. Germline V lookup: CDR1 SGHTA, CDR2 FQGNSA. CDR3 DNA: TGTGCCAGCAGCTCAAGTCTAGCAACTAATGAAAAACTGTTTTTT. Translation gives CASSSSLATNEKLFF. The full variable domain, rest sourced from reference TRBV7-2 and TRBJ1-4, is GAGVSQSPSNKVTEKGKDVELRCDPISGHTALYWYRQSLGQGLEFLIYFQGNSAPDKSGLPSDRFSAERTGGSVSTLTIQRTQQEDSAVYLCASSSSLATNEKLFFGSGTQLSVL.

The rearrangement joins TRBV6-1 to TRBJ1-1, with D perhaps TRBD1 (5 bases). With 5 bases removed from V and 4 bases from J, the gap between germline ends came to 14 bases. The CDR3 sequence is 14 residues long. Germline CDR1 and CDR2: MNHNS and SASEGT. CDR3 nucleotide sequence: TGTGCCAGCAGTCCCGGCGGGGCAGGCACTGAAGCTTTCTTT. This encodes CASSPGGAGTEAFF.

V is TRBV6-5 and J is TRBJ1-1, with D tentatively TRBD1 (5 bases). Germline V gives CDR1 MNHEY, CDR2 SVGAGI. The ends were cut back, 0 bases at V and 8 bases at J, with 10 bases in the middle. This CDR3 spans 13 amino acids. The CDR3 bases are TGTGCCAGCAGTTACTCGGGGGGGATGGAAGCTTTCTTT. Protein product: CASSYSGGMEAFF.

The genes are TRBV27 and TRBJ1-2, with 7 bases aligning to TRBD1. With V trimmed by 6 bases and J by 8 bases, 9 bases remained unmatched. This CDR3 has 13 amino acids. CDR1 and CDR2 (germline): MNHEY, SMNVEV (reference sequence). The CDR3 DNA is TGTGCCAGCAGCCTGGGACAGAGGCACGGCTACACCTTC. As protein: CASSLGQRHGYTF.

The chain uses TRBV30 and TRBJ2-1; 8 nucleotides line up with TRBD1. Germline V lookup: CDR1 GTSNPN, CDR2 SVGIG (reference sequence). The CDR3 has 18 residues. V lost 1 base and J lost 3; bases outside the gene matches: 14. The CDR3 DNA reads TGTGCCTGGAGTGGCAATCTTCCTGACAGGGGATACTACAATGAGCAGTTCTTC. Amino acids: CAWSGNLPDRGYYNEQFF.

This clone was seen only once. Other nucleotide sequences in the sample specify the same CDR3. This sequence joins TRBV7-3 and TRBJ2-3; 8 nucleotides match TRBD2. Trimming removed 5 bases from V and 6 bases from J; junction bases left unmatched: 10. The CDR3 has 15 amino acids. Germline CDR1 and CDR2: SGHTA and FQGTGA. The CDR3 nucleotides read TGTGCCAGCAGCCGCACCAGCGGGGGTCTTGATACGCAGTATTTT. It codes for CASSRTSGGLDTQYF. The variable domain in full, with the rest retrieved from reference TRBV7-3 and TRBJ2-3, is GAGVSQTPSNKVTEKGKYVELRCDPISGHTALYWYRQSLGQGPEFLIYFQGTGAADDSGLPNDRFFAVRPEGSVSTLKIQRTERGDSAVYLCASSRTSGGLDTQYFGPGTRLTVL.

Only one count was recorded for this clone. The chain employs TRBV10-2 and TRBJ1-1, with 11 positions matching TRBD1. CDR3 length: 13 amino acids. V lost 9 bases to trimming and J lost 5 bases; unmatched junction nucleotides: 5. Germline V CDR1 and CDR2: WSHSY, SAAADI. CDR3 sequence reads: CASRTGGLTEAFF. DNA of the CDR3: TGCGCCAGTCGGACAGGGGGCTTAACTGAAGCTTTCTTT.

The genes are TRBV10-1 and TRBJ2-3; the D gene is possibly TRBD1 (5 bases). Trimming pared 8 bases from V and 0 bases from J, leaving 6 bases between. The germline CDR1 and CDR2 sequences are WNHNN and SYGVQD (reference sequence). There are 12 residues in the CDR3. CDR3 in amino acids: CASGQSTDTQYF. CDR3 sequence (DNA): TGCGCCAGCGGACAAAGCACAGATACGCAGTATTTT.

The chain couples TRBV15 to TRBJ2-7; 8 positions match TRBD1. The junction had 2 bases not matched to a gene; V was cut back by 1 base and J by 0 bases. Germline lookup yields CDR1 LNHNV and CDR2 YYDKDF (reference sequence). The CDR3 loop spans 15 amino acids. Here the CDR3 DNA reads TGTGCCACCAGCAGAGGGACAGGGACCTCCTACGAGCAGTACTTC. Translated: CATSRGTGTSYEQYF. The whole variable domain, remainder taken from reference TRBV15 and TRBJ2-7, is DAMVIQNPRYQVTQFGKPVTLSCSQTLNHNVMYWYQQKSSQAPKLLFHYYDKDFNNEADTPDNFQSRRPNTSFCFLDIRSPGLGDTAMYLCATSRGTGTSYEQYFGPGTRLTVT.

The rearrangement joins TRBV27 to TRBJ2-7, with D possibly being TRBD1 (6 bases). CDR3 length: 13 amino acids. V shed 5 bases and J shed 3 bases, with 11 bases lying between them. The germline gives CDR1 MNHEY, CDR2 SMNVEV (reference sequence). The CDR3 loop reads CASSPGQYYEQYF. CDR3 nucleotides: TGTGCCAGCAGTCCAGGACAGTACTACGAGCAGTACTTC.

The chain links TRBV11-3 to TRBJ2-7, with D tentatively TRBD1 (6 bases). There are 16 residues in the CDR3. V was shortened by 5 bases and J by 3 bases, with 20 bases between the two germline ends. Germline V gene data show CDR1 as SGHNT and CDR2 as YENEEA. For the CDR3, the DNA is TGTGCCAGCAGCGCAACCTCAACAGGGACGGTCTACGAGCAGTACTTC. Encoded protein: CASSATSTGTVYEQYF.

This clone came up a few times. The V and J genes are TRBV4-3 and TRBJ1-1; TRBD1 might be the D (5 bases). CDR1 is LGHNA, CDR2 YSLEER, per germline. V was clipped by 1 base and J by 7 bases, with 10 bases between them. The CDR3 runs to 13 residues. CDR3 sequence: CASSQGERGEAFF. In DNA form, the CDR3 reads TGCGCCAGCAGCCAAGGGGAAAGGGGTGAAGCTTTCTTT.

This sequence joins TRBV7-9 and TRBJ2-1; a possible D gene is TRBD1 (5 bases). V lost 0 bases and J 8 bases, leaving 11 bases between the germline ends. The CDR3 is 14 residues long. The germline V gene encodes CDR1 SEHNR and CDR2 FQNEAQ (reference sequence). CDR3 residues: CASSLAPGLDEQFF. CDR3 DNA sequence: TGTGCCAGCAGCTTAGCGCCAGGGTTGGATGAGCAGTTCTTC.

This chain links TRBV7-9 with TRBJ2-3; TRBD1 is a possible D gene (5 bases). V was shortened by 4 bases and J by 1 base, with 15 bases between the two germline ends. The germline V gene has CDR1 SEHNR and CDR2 FQNEAQ (reference sequence). The CDR3 length is 16 residues. CDR3 sequence reads: CASSSTHLGGTDTQYF. The CDR3 DNA follows: TGTGCCAGCAGCTCCACCCATTTAGGGGGCACAGATACGCAGTATTTT.

V and J are TRBV6-6 and TRBJ1-2; D is uncertain. The CDR3 consists of 14 residues. Germline V gives CDR1 MNHNY, CDR2 SVGAGI (reference sequence). Trimming took 6 bases from V and 3 from J, leaving 14 bases between them. Written as DNA, the CDR3 is TGTGCCAGCAGAAACCAAGAGTATTACTATGGCTACACCTTC. As protein: CASRNQEYYYGYTF.

V is TRBV7-8 and J is TRBJ1-2, with D possibly matching TRBD1 (5 bases). V lost 4 bases to trimming and J lost 4 bases, with 16 bases between them. This CDR3 contains 15 residues. Per germline, CDR1 SGHVS and CDR2 FQNEAQ. CDR3 sequence: CASSSGTDNPYGYTF. DNA of the CDR3: TGTGCCAGCAGCTCCGGGACGGACAACCCCTATGGCTACACCTTC.

The chain has TRBV11-2 and TRBJ1-3; a possible D gene is TRBD1 (6 bases). The germline gives CDR1 SGHAT, CDR2 FQNNGV. Trimming shortened V by 4 bases and J by 0 bases, and 13 bases separated the two germline ends. The CDR3 has 16 residues. CDR3 coding DNA: TGTGCCAGCAGCTCCTACAGGGACCTCTCTGGAAACACCATATATTTT. It specifies CASSSYRDLSGNTIYF.